One and the same sample provided the 29 T cell receptor beta chains below, sequenced in a study of T cell repertoires in cytomegalovirus infection. MiXCR, applied by TCRdb to the reads, yields one record per CDR3 protein. In the table there are more than 350,000 distinct CDR3 sequences, approximately 33% of which are singletons. Sequenced: PBMCs. Receptor source: a human donor in good health (CMV status not recorded). Some clones in this sample may be carry-over from other donors' samples.

The chain recombines TRBV7-9 with TRBJ2-1, with 7 bases identical to TRBD2. Germline loops: CDR1 SEHNR, CDR2 FQNEAQ (reference sequence). The CDR3 is 12 residues long. V gave up 5 bases and J gave up 7 bases; unmatched junction bases: 2. This chain's CDR3 is CASSQAGNEQFF. Written as DNA, the CDR3 is TGTGCCAGCAGCCAAGCGGGAAATGAGCAGTTCTTC.

The genes are TRBV18 and TRBJ2-2; D gene uncertain. This CDR3 spans 20 amino acids. Trimming removed 0 bases from V and 4 bases from J, with 24 bases in between. The germline CDR1 and CDR2 sequences are KGHSH and LQKENI. The CDR3 is CASSPPIRSSVYSLTGELFF. In nucleotides, the CDR3 is TGTGCCAGCTCACCACCTATCAGGAGCTCTGTTTATTCTCTCACCGGGGAGCTGTTTTTT.

This clonotype was found a few times. The chain joins TRBV7-6 to TRBJ1-1, with unresolved D. Trimming stripped 6 bases from V and 1 base from J, with 18 bases between. CDR1 is SGHVS and CDR2 is FNYEAQ in the germline V gene. This CDR3 spans 16 amino acids. CDR3 region: CASRPPPEEGNTEAFF. The CDR3 coding sequence is TGTGCCAGCAGGCCCCCCCCGGAGGAGGGGAACACTGAAGCTTTCTTT.

The V call is TRBV7-6, the J call TRBJ2-7, with a tentative D call TRBD1 (5 bases). The V gene lost 5 bases and the J gene lost 2 bases, with 19 bases spanning the gap. Per the germline V gene, CDR1 is SGHVS and CDR2 is FNYEAQ. CDR3 length: 16 amino acids. This CDR3 is CASSPQGTATPYEQYF. The CDR3 DNA reads as TGTGCCAGCAGCCCCCAGGGAACAGCCACCCCCTACGAGCAGTACTTC.

This clonotype was detected once. The rearrangement uses TRBV7-6 and TRBJ1-1; D remains unclear. Looked up from germline, CDR1 is SGHVS and CDR2 is FNYEAQ. V was clipped by 1 base and J by 2 bases, with 11 bases between them. The CDR3 length is 15 residues. CDR3 nucleotide sequence: TGTGCCAGCAGCTTAGAGATGGGAAGTAACACTGAAGCTTTCTTT. This codes for CASSLEMGSNTEAFF.

The CDR3 loop is CASSQALGQIQETQYF. The CDR3 coding sequence is TGTGCCAGCAGCCAAGCCCTCGGACAGATCCAAGAGACCCAGTACTTC. This chain joins TRBV14 and TRBJ2-5, with a tentative D call TRBD1 (6 bases). Germline CDR1 reads SGHDN; CDR2 reads FVKESK. There are 16 residues in the CDR3. V lost 1 base and J 1 base, leaving 13 bases between the germline ends.

The chain couples TRBV20-1 to TRBJ1-4, with a possible D match to TRBD1 (5 bases). Per germline, CDR1 DFQATT and CDR2 SNEGSKA (reference sequence). V gave up 6 bases and J gave up 0 bases, with 8 bases separating them. The CDR3 has 13 residues. The CDR3 nucleotides read TGCAGTGCCAGGGACGCAACTAATGAAAAACTGTTTTTT. This encodes CSARDATNEKLFF.

This clonotype has ten or more counts. The CDR3 sequence: CASSSPGFQETQYF. In DNA form, the CDR3 reads TGTGCCAGCAGCTCCCCGGGATTTCAAGAGACCCAGTACTTC. V is TRBV7-9 and J is TRBJ2-5; D may be TRBD2 (5 bases). CDR3 length: 14 residues. Germline values: CDR1 SEHNR, CDR2 FQNEAQ (reference sequence). Trimming removed 4 bases from V and 2 bases from J, with 11 bases in between.

V usage is TRBV2 and J usage is TRBJ2-2; 12 nucleotides align to TRBD2. This CDR3 comprises 16 residues. Germline V gene sequence: CDR1 SNHLY, CDR2 FYNNEI. The trim removed 2 bases at V and 3 bases at J, leaving 1 base unmatched. CDR3 DNA: TGTGCCAGCAGTGAAAGGACTAGCGGGGACACCGGGGAGCTGTTTTTT. Its translation is CASSERTSGDTGELFF.

A word on this clonotype: Possible read error: a much larger clone is one base away. The CDR3 ends on some other residue instead of the conserved phenylalanine or tryptophan, so this is likely a read error. The V and J genes are TRBV7-2 and TRBJ2-2, with a possible D match to TRBD2 (7 bases). Trimming removed 7 bases from V and 0 bases from J, with 15 bases in between. The CDR3 consists of 16 residues. Germline CDR1 is SGHTA and CDR2 is FQGNSA. CDR3 in amino acids: CASNSGGPSNTGELFC. CDR3 nucleotide sequence: TGTGCCAGCAATTCCGGGGGGCCCTCGAACACCGGGGAGCTGTTTTGT.

This chain connects TRBV5-1 to TRBJ1-3; D ambiguous. V was clipped by 4 bases and J by 11 bases, with 25 bases between them. The CDR3 runs 16 residues. Germline V lookup: CDR1 SGHRS, CDR2 YFSETQ. This chain's CDR3 is CASSPGAAGGQKPIYF. CDR3 coding DNA: TGCGCCAGCAGCCCCGGTGCGGCAGGAGGGCAGAAACCCATATATTTT.

This clonotype was seen repeatedly, ten times or more. The chain has TRBV7-2 and TRBJ2-5, with 8 bases lining up with TRBD2. The junction had 12 bases not matched to a gene; V was cut back by 1 base and J by 5 bases. There are 17 residues in the CDR3. Germline CDR1 and CDR2: SGHTA and FQGNSA. DNA of the CDR3: TGTGCCAGCAGCTTAGATATGGGCGGGGGGCAATGGGAGACCCAGTACTTC. The encoded protein is CASSLDMGGGQWETQYF.

The chain joins TRBV20-1 to TRBJ1-1; D unresolved. Germline CDR1 reads DFQATT; CDR2 reads SNEGSKA (reference sequence). This CDR3 region has 15 residues. V gave up 4 bases and J gave up 1 base, with 16 bases separating them. CDR3 residues: CSATAEGDSNTEAFF. CDR3 bases: TGCAGTGCTACTGCGGAAGGAGACTCGAACACTGAAGCTTTCTTT.

The V and J genes are TRBV7-2 and TRBJ2-1; possibly TRBD1 for D (5 bases). The V gene's germline CDR1 is SGHTA and CDR2 FQGNSA. The V end was cut by 1 base, the J end by 5 bases, with 9 bases between. The CDR3 spans 14 residues. The CDR3 sequence is CASSLVGRDNEQFF. The DNA for the CDR3 is TGTGCCAGCAGCTTAGTCGGCAGGGACAATGAGCAGTTCTTC.

This clonotype was picked up many times. The genes are TRBV7-2 and TRBJ2-7; the D is unclear. The germline V gene encodes CDR1 SGHTA and CDR2 FQGNSA. Trimming shortened V by 1 base and J by 4 bases, and 14 bases separated the two germline ends. The CDR3 consists of 15 residues. The CDR3 is CASSLDSGPFYEQYF. The CDR3 coding sequence is TGTGCCAGCAGCTTAGACAGTGGCCCCTTTTACGAGCAGTACTTC.

The J gene is TRBJ2-5, the V gene TRBV10-2; D remains unclear. CDR1 is WSHSY and CDR2 is SAAADI in the germline V gene. The germline V and J ends were trimmed by 2 bases and 7 bases, with 8 bases remaining between them. The CDR3 is 12 amino acids. This CDR3 is CASSEGWGTQYF. The CDR3, as DNA: TGCGCCAGCAGTGAGGGGTGGGGGACCCAGTACTTC.

The chain employs TRBV18 and TRBJ1-6; D call uncertain. V lost 0 bases and J lost 5, with 8 bases in between. The CDR3 extends over 15 amino acids. CDR1 and CDR2 (germline): KGHSH, LQKENI. CDR3 bases: TGTGCCAGCTCACCACCCAGCGGGGATAATTCACCCCTCCACTTT. It specifies CASSPPSGDNSPLHF.

CDR3 region: CSADTGGGYGYTF. The CDR3, as DNA: TGCAGTGCTGATACAGGGGGTGGGTATGGCTACACCTTC. The chain combines TRBV20-1 with TRBJ1-2; TRBD1 aligns across 8 bases. Germline CDR1 DFQATT, CDR2 SNEGSKA (reference sequence). After removal of 5 bases from V and 5 bases from J, the junction contained 7 bases not matched to a gene. The CDR3 runs 13 residues.

This chain links TRBV7-9 with TRBJ2-7; unclear D gene. V was clipped by 5 bases and J by 0 bases, with 5 bases between them. The CDR3 runs 12 residues. Germline assignment: CDR1 SEHNR and CDR2 FQNEAQ (reference sequence). CDR3 in amino acids: CASSLHSYEQYF. The CDR3, as DNA: TGTGCCAGCAGCCTCCACTCCTACGAGCAGTACTTC.

This clonotype was picked up many times. This chain connects TRBV12-3 or TRBV12-4 to TRBJ2-7; D gene uncertain. The CDR3 consists of 14 residues. V was cut by 8 bases and J by 0 bases, with 14 bases left in between. In DNA, the CDR3 is TGTGCCAGCGGCCATGCAGGCGACTCCTACGAGCAGTACTTC. As protein: CASGHAGDSYEQYF.

This clonotype was found many times. The rearrangement uses TRBV12-3 or TRBV12-4 and TRBJ2-3, with 11 nucleotides matching TRBD2. CDR3 length: 16 residues. Germline trimming cut 5 bases from V and 1 base from J; bases unmatched to any gene: 5. The CDR3 DNA is TGTGCCAGCAGTCGCCTTAGCGGGGGGGGCACAGATACGCAGTATTTT. Translated, it gives CASSRLSGGGTDTQYF.

Only a few counts were recorded for this clonotype. The chain employs TRBV29-1 and TRBJ1-2, with 7 bases that match TRBD1. Germline trimming cut 7 bases from V and 8 bases from J; bases unmatched to any gene: 10. This CDR3 has 12 residues. Germline V lookup: CDR1 SQVTM, CDR2 ANQGSEA. CDR3 amino acids: CSAQGGIQGYTF. The CDR3 DNA is TGCAGCGCCCAGGGGGGTATACAGGGCTACACCTTC.

Only a few counts were recorded for this clonotype. The V gene is TRBV7-6, the J gene TRBJ2-1; D remains ambiguous. V was trimmed by 3 bases and J by 6 bases, leaving 9 bases between them. Per the germline V gene, CDR1 is SGHVS and CDR2 is FNYEAQ. The CDR3 covers 13 residues. Here the CDR3 DNA reads TGTGCCAGCAGCTTTAGCCCCGGCAATGAGCAGTTCTTC. It translates to CASSFSPGNEQFF. Full variable domain (rest looked up from reference TRBV7-6 and TRBJ2-1): GAGVSQSPRYKVTKRGQDVALRCDPISGHVSLYWYRQALGQGPEFLTYFNYEAQQDKSGLPNDRFSAERPEGSISTLTIQRTEQRDSAMYRCASSFSPGNEQFFGPGTRLTVL.

This clonotype was recorded many times. This chain connects TRBV4-1 to TRBJ1-5; D not certain. Between the trimmed V and J ends, which lost 1 base and 1 base, there was a span of 11 bases. This CDR3 is 16 amino acids long. Per germline, CDR1 MGHRA and CDR2 YSYEKL. This CDR3 reads CASSQGLGGSNQPQHF. The CDR3 DNA is TGCGCCAGCAGCCAAGGTTTGGGCGGCAGCAATCAGCCCCAGCATTTT.

The chain is built from TRBV30 and TRBJ1-1; 8 positions agree with TRBD1. Germline-derived CDR1 and CDR2 are GTSNPN and SVGIG (reference sequence). J lost 9 bases, V lost 8 bases, and 14 bases had no gene match. This CDR3 contains 13 residues. The CDR3 loop reads CAVSRGRLGQAFF. Written as DNA, the CDR3 is TGTGCCGTAAGCAGGGGGCGCCTCGGGCAAGCTTTCTTT.

Comments on this clonotype: The germline gene is not matched at one end of the junction; a read error may be the cause. The rearrangement joins TRBV14 to TRBJ2-7, with D perhaps matching TRBD2 (6 bases). CDR1 and CDR2 (germline): SGHDN, FVKESK. CDR3 length: 14 residues. Written as DNA, the CDR3 is TGTGCCAGCAGCCAAGATCGGGAACGGAGGGAGCAGTGCTTC. Translation gives CASSQDRERREQCF.

The V call is TRBV7-9, the J call TRBJ2-7; D may be TRBD1 or TRBD2 (5 bases each). CDR1 is SEHNR and CDR2 is FQNEAQ in the germline V gene (reference sequence). With 5 bases removed from V and 5 bases from J, the gap between germline ends came to 13 bases. CDR3 length: 13 residues. The CDR3 DNA reads as TGTGCCAGCAGCCGAGGGACGGCTGACGAGCAGTACTTC. Translation gives CASSRGTADEQYF.

This clonotype was picked up a small number of times. This sequence joins TRBV20-1 and TRBJ2-5; 7 positions agree with TRBD2. With V trimmed by 0 bases and J by 0 bases, 4 bases remained unmatched. The CDR3 spans 15 residues. CDR1 is DFQATT and CDR2 is SNEGSKA in the germline V gene (reference sequence). The CDR3 DNA reads as TGCAGTGCTAGAGACCCAGGACTAGACCAAGAGACCCAGTACTTC. It specifies CSARDPGLDQETQYF.

The chain joins TRBV7-2 to TRBJ1-6, with D possibly being TRBD1 (5 bases). Germline CDR1 reads SGHTA; CDR2 reads FQGNSA. The CDR3 runs to 15 residues. Trimming shortened V by 1 base and J by 4 bases, and 8 bases separated the two germline ends. CDR3 bases: TGTGCCAGCAGCTTAGAGGGGCCTTATAATTCACCCCTCCACTTT. Encoded protein: CASSLEGPYNSPLHF.